A single sample is the source of the 2 T cell receptor beta chains below, sequenced in a study of early T cells in non-severe SARS-CoV-2 infection. Each CDR3 protein gets one entry after TCRdb re-called the 5' RACE reads with MiXCR. The profile covers 30,000 or so distinct CDR3 sequences, with 4.5% appearing a single time and 6.3% taken by the ten largest. Sequencing used whole blood. The receptors were gathered from an adult who was a healthcare worker with PCR-confirmed SARS-CoV-2 infection or an uninfected control (not recorded which).

This clonotype was seen only a few times. V usage is TRBV5-1 and J usage is TRBJ2-1, with 10 bases fitting TRBD2. V shed 6 bases and J 3 bases; nucleotides not matched to a gene: 6. CDR3 size: 15 residues. Germline CDR1 SGHRS, CDR2 YFSETQ. The CDR3, as DNA: TGCGCCAGCACCGATAGCGGGAGGTTCTACAATGAGCAGTTCTTC. Amino acid sequence: CASTDSGRFYNEQFF.

This clonotype was picked up a small number of times. This chain uses TRBV20-1 with TRBJ2-7; 12 positions agree with TRBD2. The CDR3 runs to 15 residues. The V gene's germline CDR1 is DFQATT and CDR2 SNEGSKA (reference sequence). CDR3 sequence reads: CSARASGRAGYEQYF. As DNA, the CDR3 is TGCAGCGCACGAGCTAGCGGGAGGGCCGGCTACGAGCAGTACTTC.